This T cell receptor (beta chain) was observed in a study of PD-L1 blockade in urothelial cancer. Study summary: Patients had undergone 0 to 3 prior chemotherapy regimens.

As to time point: peripheral blood 6 weeks after treatment start. Patients had locally advanced or metastatic urothelial carcinoma. Clones were read by immunoSEQ multiplex PCR, and TCRdb kept only the in-frame ones, dropping some. This sample yields more than 90,000 clones, of which 70% to 90% are seen a single time; under 9.5% belongs to the top ten. In this sample, this clone turned up once. Trimming pared 6 bases from V and 3 bases from J, leaving 14 bases between. Germline V gene sequence: CDR1 MNHEY, CDR2 SMNVEV (reference sequence). The CDR3 contains 14 residues. The starting material was PBMCs, obtained around atezolizumab (anti-PD-L1) treatment. The chain is built from TRBV27 and TRBJ1-1; D may be TRBD1 (5 bases). The sequence was collected from a man aged 65-85 years with urothelial cancer. The CDR3 DNA reads TGTGCCAGCAGCCCGGTGCCAGGGTACACTGAAGCTTTCTTT. It translates to CASSPVPGYTEAFF.